Listed here are 17 T cell receptor beta chains from one sample, sequenced in a study of CD8 T cells in Susac syndrome. Reverse transcription used roughly 0.5 to 1 ug RNA and random hexamers. MiXCR, run by TCRdb on the immunoSEQ multiplex PCR reads, gives a single entry per CDR3 protein. The table lists 150,000 to 200,000 distinct CDR3 sequences, roughly 94% of them singletons. The material sequenced was CD4+ T cells from PBMCs. The receptors shown here come from a human donor with multiple sclerosis.

The chain has TRBV7-6 and TRBJ2-7; D gene unclear. V was shortened by 1 base and J by 2 bases, with 9 bases between the two germline ends. The CDR3 length is 14 residues. Germline CDR1 reads SGHVS; CDR2 reads FNYEAQ. CDR3 sequence reads: CASSLGSLTYEQYF. CDR3 DNA: TGTGCCAGCAGCTTAGGCAGCCTAACCTACGAGCAGTACTTC.

The V and J genes are TRBV5-1 and TRBJ2-5; possibly TRBD1 for D (5 bases). CDR1 and CDR2 (germline): SGHRS, YFSETQ. This CDR3 is built from 16 residues. V was trimmed by 2 bases and J by 1 base, leaving 15 bases between them. The CDR3: CASSLSGLLLQETQYF. The CDR3 nucleotides read TGCGCCAGCAGCTTATCAGGGCTCTTACTCCAAGAGACCCAGTACTTC.

The V gene is TRBV18, the J gene TRBJ2-1, with TRBD1 as a possible D gene (5 bases). CDR1 and CDR2 from the germline V gene are KGHSH and LQKENI. CDR3 length equals 18 residues. Trimming cost V 1 base and J 7 bases, with 23 bases left between them. The CDR3 bases are TGTGCCAGCTCACCACTAGGGGTGGAAGGTACGAGAAGGAATGAGCAGTTCTTC. This codes for CASSPLGVEGTRRNEQFF.

In DNA, the CDR3 is TGTGCCAGCAGCGTGGCAGATAAAAACATTCAGTACTTC. It specifies CASSVADKNIQYF. J is TRBJ2-4 and V is TRBV9; D unresolved. The V end lost 2 bases, the J end lost 4 bases, and 7 bases lay between the germline ends. Per the germline V gene, CDR1 is SGDLS and CDR2 is YYNGEE. This CDR3 spans 13 amino acids.

CDR3 DNA: TGCGCCAGCAGCACAGGACAGGGGCCCTACAATGAGCAGTTCTTC. Translation gives CASSTGQGPYNEQFF. The V gene is TRBV5-1, the J gene TRBJ2-1; 9 bases line up with TRBD1. V trimming: 4 bases; J trimming: 2 bases; junction bases outside the gene matches: 4. Germline-derived CDR1 and CDR2 are SGHRS and YFSETQ. There are 15 residues in the CDR3.

The chain carries TRBV20-1 and TRBJ1-1, with D unresolved. Trimming pared 4 bases from V and 6 bases from J, leaving 9 bases between. Germline CDR1 is DFQATT and CDR2 is SNEGSKA (reference sequence). The CDR3 sequence is 11 residues long. DNA of the CDR3: TGCAGTGCTATTAAACAGCCTGAAGCTTTCTTT. Amino acids: CSAIKQPEAFF.

Here the CDR3 DNA reads TGTGCCAGCAGTCTGGCTCTCAGCGGGAGTGGTACGCAGTATTTT. Residues: CASSLALSGSGTQYF. The J gene is TRBJ2-3, the V gene TRBV12-3 or TRBV12-4, with TRBD2 matching 8 bases. CDR3 length equals 15 residues. V lost 5 bases, J lost 8 bases, and 12 bases stayed unmatched.

The chain carries TRBV30 and TRBJ2-7, with 9 bases aligning to TRBD1. This CDR3 has 16 amino acids. Germline V gene data show CDR1 as GTSNPN and CDR2 as SVGIG (reference sequence). As DNA, the CDR3 is TGTGCTTGCACAAGCCTCGGACAGGGGAGCTCCTACGAGCAGTACTTC. Protein sequence: CACTSLGQGSSYEQYF.

This sequence joins TRBV4-3 and TRBJ2-7; a possible D gene is TRBD2 (5 bases). Trimming stripped 4 bases from V and 1 base from J, with 11 bases between. CDR3 length: 14 residues. Germline assignment: CDR1 LGHNA and CDR2 YSLEER. DNA for the CDR3: TGCGCCAGCAGCCCCGAGGGCCTGTCCTACGAGCAGTACTTC. It encodes CASSPEGLSYEQYF.

This chain links TRBV6-2 or TRBV6-3 with TRBJ2-7, with TRBD1 matching over 9 bases. CDR3 length: 15 amino acids. V lost 7 bases and J lost 2; bases outside the gene matches: 9. Per germline, CDR1 MNHEY and CDR2 SVGEGT. CDR3 sequence: CASTATGQGTYEQYF. The CDR3 nucleotides are TGTGCCAGCACTGCGACGGGACAGGGCACCTACGAGCAGTACTTC.

In its sample, this clonotype was seen a few times. The CDR3 coding sequence is TGCGCCAGCAGCCGGGACAGGGGGAACTACGAGCAGTACTTC. It encodes CASSRDRGNYEQYF. V is TRBV4-1 and J is TRBJ2-7; 11 bases map to TRBD1. Trimming at V came to 4 bases and at J to 3 bases, leaving 2 bases not matched to a gene. The CDR3 is 14 amino acids. Germline V gives CDR1 MGHRA, CDR2 YSYEKL.

V gene TRBV20-1 combines with J gene TRBJ1-1; no firm D call. The CDR3 loop spans 12 amino acids. The V end lost 3 bases, the J end lost 11 bases, and 16 bases lay between the germline ends. Germline V gene data show CDR1 as DFQATT and CDR2 as SNEGSKA (reference sequence). The CDR3 sequence: CSASRLRERAFF. CDR3 bases: TGCAGTGCTAGCCGTCTCCGGGAAAGGGCTTTCTTT.

The chain carries TRBV20-1 and TRBJ2-3, with 10 nucleotides matching TRBD2. The CDR3 is made up of 15 amino acids. Germline V lookup: CDR1 DFQATT, CDR2 SNEGSKA (reference sequence). J gave up 6 bases and V 5 bases, and 11 bases lay outside the gene matches. CDR3 region: CSASKGASGSDTQYF. The CDR3 nucleotides read TGCAGTGCTTCTAAAGGGGCTAGCGGGAGCGATACGCAGTATTTT.

The rearrangement joins TRBV19 to TRBJ2-6; 9 bases match TRBD2. The CDR3 totals 16 residues. The V and J ends lost 10 bases and 3 bases, in that order; junction bases with no gene match: 10. In germline, CDR1 is LNHDA, CDR2 SQIVND (reference sequence). CDR3 amino acids: CATLAGFKGGANVLTF. CDR3 bases: TGTGCCACTCTAGCGGGATTCAAAGGTGGGGCCAACGTCCTGACTTTC.

The chain employs TRBV28 and TRBJ1-6; no firm D call. The CDR3 sequence is 15 residues long. CDR1 is MDHEN and CDR2 is SYDVKM in the germline V gene. The V and J ends lost 10 bases and 7 bases respectively, with 20 bases between them. The CDR3 nucleotides read TGTGCCACCAATCGTGATAGCTCTCGGAATTCACCCCTCCACTTT. Amino acids: CATNRDSSRNSPLHF.

This chain uses TRBV9 with TRBJ2-3; no definite D call. The germline CDR1 and CDR2 sequences are SGDLS and YYNGEE. The V gene lost 4 bases and the J gene lost 6 bases, with 15 bases spanning the gap. The CDR3 spans 14 residues. The CDR3: CASSPRPAGDTQYF. The CDR3 DNA sequence: TGTGCCAGCAGCCCCCGACCTGCTGGGGATACGCAGTATTTT.

This chain joins TRBV5-1 and TRBJ1-4; D remains unclear. Germline-derived CDR1 and CDR2 are SGHRS and YFSETQ. V was trimmed by 3 bases and J by 1 base, leaving 10 bases between them. This CDR3 region has 15 residues. DNA for the CDR3: TGCGCCAGCAGCTCCCTGTCCGGAACTAATGAAAAACTGTTTTTT. Amino acids: CASSSLSGTNEKLFF.